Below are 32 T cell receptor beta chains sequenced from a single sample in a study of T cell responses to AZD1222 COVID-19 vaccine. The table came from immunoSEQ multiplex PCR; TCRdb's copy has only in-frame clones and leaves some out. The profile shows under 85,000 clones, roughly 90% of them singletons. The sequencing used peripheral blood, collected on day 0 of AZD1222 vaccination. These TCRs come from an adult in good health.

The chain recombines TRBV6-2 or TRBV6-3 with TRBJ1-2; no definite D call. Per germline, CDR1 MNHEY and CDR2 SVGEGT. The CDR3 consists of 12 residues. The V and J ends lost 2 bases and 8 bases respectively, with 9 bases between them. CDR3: CASSYVEGGYTF. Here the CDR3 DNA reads TGTGCCAGCAGTTACGTAGAGGGAGGCTACACCTTC.

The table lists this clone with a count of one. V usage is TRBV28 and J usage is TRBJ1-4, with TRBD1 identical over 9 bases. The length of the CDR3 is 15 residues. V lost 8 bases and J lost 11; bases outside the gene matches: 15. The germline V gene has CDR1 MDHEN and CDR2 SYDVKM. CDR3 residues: CASEDNRDRDLKLFF. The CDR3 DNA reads TGTGCCAGCGAAGATAACCGGGACAGGGACCTTAAACTGTTTTTT. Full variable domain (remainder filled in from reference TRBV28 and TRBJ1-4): DVKVTQSSRYLVKRTGEKVFLECVQDMDHENMFWYRQDPGLGLRLIYFSYDVKMKEKGDIPEGYSVSREKKERFSLILESASTNQTSMYLCASEDNRDRDLKLFFGSGTQLSVL.

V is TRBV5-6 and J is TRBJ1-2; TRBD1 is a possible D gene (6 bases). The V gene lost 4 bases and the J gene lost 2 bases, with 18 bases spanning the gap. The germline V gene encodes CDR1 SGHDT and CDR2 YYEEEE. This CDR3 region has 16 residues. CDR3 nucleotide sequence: TGTGCCAGCAGCCTTTATAGTACGGACAGAAACTATGGCTACACCTTC. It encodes CASSLYSTDRNYGYTF.

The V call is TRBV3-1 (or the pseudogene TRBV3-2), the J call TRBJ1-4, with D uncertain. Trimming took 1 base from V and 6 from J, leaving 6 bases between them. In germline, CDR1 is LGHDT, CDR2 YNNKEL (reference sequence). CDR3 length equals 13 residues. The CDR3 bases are TGTGCCAGCAGCCAAGGCAGTTATGAAAAACTGTTTTTT. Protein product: CASSQGSYEKLFF.

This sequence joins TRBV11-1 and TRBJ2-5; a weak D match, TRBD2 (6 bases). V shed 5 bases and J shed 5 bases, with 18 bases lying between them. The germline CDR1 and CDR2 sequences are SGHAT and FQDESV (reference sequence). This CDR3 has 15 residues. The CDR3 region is CASSASGERSETQYF. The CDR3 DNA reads TGTGCCAGCAGCGCGTCGGGGGAGAGGAGCGAGACCCAGTACTTC.

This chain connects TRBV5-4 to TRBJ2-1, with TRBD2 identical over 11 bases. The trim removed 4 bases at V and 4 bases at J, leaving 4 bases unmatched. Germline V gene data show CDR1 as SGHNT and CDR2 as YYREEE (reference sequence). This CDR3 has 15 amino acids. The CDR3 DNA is TGTGCCAGCAGCCCGACTAGCGGGACATACAATGAGCAGTTCTTC. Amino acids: CASSPTSGTYNEQFF.

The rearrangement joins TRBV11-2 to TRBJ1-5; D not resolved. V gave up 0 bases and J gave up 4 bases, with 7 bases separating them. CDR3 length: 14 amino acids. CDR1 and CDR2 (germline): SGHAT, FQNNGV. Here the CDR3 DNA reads TGTGCCAGCAGCTTAGACACTGTTAATCAGCCCCAGCATTTT. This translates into CASSLDTVNQPQHF.

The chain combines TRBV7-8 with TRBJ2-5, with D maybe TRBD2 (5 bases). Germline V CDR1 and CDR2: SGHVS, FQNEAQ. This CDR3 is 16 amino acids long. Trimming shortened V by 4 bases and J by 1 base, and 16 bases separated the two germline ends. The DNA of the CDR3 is TGTGCCAGCAGCTCTATCGGGATCACCCCCCAAGAGACCCAGTACTTC. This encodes CASSSIGITPQETQYF.

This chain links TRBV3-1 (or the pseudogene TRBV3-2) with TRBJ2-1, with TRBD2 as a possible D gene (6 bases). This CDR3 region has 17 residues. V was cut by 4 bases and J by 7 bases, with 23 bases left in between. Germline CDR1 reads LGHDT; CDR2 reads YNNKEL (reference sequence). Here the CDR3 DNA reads TGTGCCAGCAGCCTAAATCCCGTCGCGATTAGCGGAAATGAGCAGTTCTTC. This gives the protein CASSLNPVAISGNEQFF.

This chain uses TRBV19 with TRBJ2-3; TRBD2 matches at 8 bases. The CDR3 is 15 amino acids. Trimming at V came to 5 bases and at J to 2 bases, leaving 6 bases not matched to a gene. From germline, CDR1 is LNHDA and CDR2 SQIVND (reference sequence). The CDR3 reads CASSPLAGNTDTQYF. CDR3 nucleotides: TGTGCCAGTAGTCCTCTAGCGGGCAACACAGATACGCAGTATTTT.

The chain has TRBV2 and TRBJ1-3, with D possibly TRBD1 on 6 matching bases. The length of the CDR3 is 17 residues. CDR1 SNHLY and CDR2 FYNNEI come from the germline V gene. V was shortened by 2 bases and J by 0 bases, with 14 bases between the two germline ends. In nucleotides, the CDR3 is TGTGCCAGCAGTGAAAGGGGGGGGCCCCTCTCTGGAAACACCATATATTTT. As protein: CASSERGGPLSGNTIYF.

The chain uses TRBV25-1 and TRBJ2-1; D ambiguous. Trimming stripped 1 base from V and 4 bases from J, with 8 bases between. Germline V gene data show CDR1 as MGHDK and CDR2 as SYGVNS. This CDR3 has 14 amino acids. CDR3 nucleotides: TGTGCCAGCAGTGAATTTGGGCAGTACAATGAGCAGTTCTTC. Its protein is CASSEFGQYNEQFF.

In nucleotides, the CDR3 is TGCGCCAGCAGCCCCGAGCCGACAAGGGACTATGGCTACACCTTC. It codes for CASSPEPTRDYGYTF. V is TRBV4-1 and J is TRBJ1-2; D not resolved. Germline CDR1 MGHRA, CDR2 YSYEKL. This CDR3 comprises 15 residues. V lost 4 bases to trimming and J lost 3 bases, with 15 bases between them.

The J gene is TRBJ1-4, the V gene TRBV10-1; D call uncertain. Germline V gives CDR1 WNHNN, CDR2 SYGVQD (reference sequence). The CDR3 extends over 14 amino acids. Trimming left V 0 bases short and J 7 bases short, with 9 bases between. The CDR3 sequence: CASSESQRSEKLFF. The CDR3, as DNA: TGCGCCAGCAGTGAGTCCCAGAGGAGTGAAAAACTGTTTTTT.

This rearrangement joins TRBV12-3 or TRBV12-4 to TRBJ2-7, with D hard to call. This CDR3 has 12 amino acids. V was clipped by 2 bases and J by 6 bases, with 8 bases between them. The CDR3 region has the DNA TGTGCCAGCAGTTTATCGGGCCGCGAGCAGTACGTC. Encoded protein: CASSLSGREQYV.

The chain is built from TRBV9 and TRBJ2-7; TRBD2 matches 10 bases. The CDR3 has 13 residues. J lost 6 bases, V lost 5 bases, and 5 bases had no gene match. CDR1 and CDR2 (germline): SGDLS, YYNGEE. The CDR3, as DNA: TGTGCCAGCAGTCCGAGCGGGAGGGCCGAGCAGTACTTC. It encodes CASSPSGRAEQYF.

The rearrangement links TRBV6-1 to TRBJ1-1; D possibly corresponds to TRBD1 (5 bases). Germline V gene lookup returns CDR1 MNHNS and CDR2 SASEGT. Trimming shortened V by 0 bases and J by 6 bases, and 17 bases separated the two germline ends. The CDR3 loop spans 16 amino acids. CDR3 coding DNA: TGTGCCAGCAGTGAAGCGGCGGCCTTCCGGGGCGCTGAAGCTTTCTTT. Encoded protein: CASSEAAAFRGAEAFF.

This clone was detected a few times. CDR3 region: CASSFLAGTDTQYF. The CDR3 coding sequence is TGTGCCAGCAGTTTCTTAGCGGGTACAGATACGCAGTATTTT. The rearrangement links TRBV28 to TRBJ2-3; 7 bases align to TRBD2. CDR3 size: 14 residues. Trimming took 3 bases from V and 3 from J; bases not matched to a gene: 3. Germline CDR1 MDHEN, CDR2 SYDVKM.

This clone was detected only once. The CDR3 protein is CASSFTGGYQPQHF. The CDR3 bases are TGTGCCAGCAGCTTCACAGGGGGTTACCAGCCCCAGCATTTT. V and J are TRBV7-8 and TRBJ1-5; 8 bases line up with TRBD1. Germline CDR1 is SGHVS and CDR2 is FQNEAQ. CDR3 size: 14 residues. The V and J ends lost 3 bases and 7 bases, in that order; junction bases with no gene match: 5.

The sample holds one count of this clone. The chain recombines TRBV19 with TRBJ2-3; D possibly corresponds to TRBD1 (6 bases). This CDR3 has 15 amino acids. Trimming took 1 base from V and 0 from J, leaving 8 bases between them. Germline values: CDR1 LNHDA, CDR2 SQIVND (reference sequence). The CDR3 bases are TGTGCCAGTAGTATAGTTGGACAGAGCACAGATACGCAGTATTTT. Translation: CASSIVGQSTDTQYF.

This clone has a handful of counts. CDR3 sequence reads: CASSRPGQGDTGELFF. The CDR3 DNA reads as TGTGCCAGCAGCAGACCGGGACAGGGGGACACCGGGGAGCTGTTTTTT. V gene TRBV7-9 combines with J gene TRBJ2-2; 11 nucleotides agree with TRBD1. Germline CDR1 is SEHNR and CDR2 is FQNEAQ (reference sequence). V gave up 5 bases and J gave up 3 bases; unmatched junction bases: 5. The CDR3 covers 16 residues.

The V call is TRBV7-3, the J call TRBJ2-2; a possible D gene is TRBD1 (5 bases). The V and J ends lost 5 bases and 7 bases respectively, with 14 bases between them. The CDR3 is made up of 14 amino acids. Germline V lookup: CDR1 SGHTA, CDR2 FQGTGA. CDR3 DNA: TGTGCCAGCAGCAAATGGGGCGAAAGCGGGGAGCTGTTTTTT. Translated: CASSKWGESGELFF.

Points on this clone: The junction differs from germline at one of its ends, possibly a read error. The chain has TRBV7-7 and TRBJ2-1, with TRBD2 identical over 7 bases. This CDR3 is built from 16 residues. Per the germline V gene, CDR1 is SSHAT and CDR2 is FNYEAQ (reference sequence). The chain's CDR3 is CASSLGLGGPVDEQFF. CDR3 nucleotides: TGTGCTAGCAGCTTAGGGCTGGGAGGGCCGGTCGATGAGCAGTTCTTC.

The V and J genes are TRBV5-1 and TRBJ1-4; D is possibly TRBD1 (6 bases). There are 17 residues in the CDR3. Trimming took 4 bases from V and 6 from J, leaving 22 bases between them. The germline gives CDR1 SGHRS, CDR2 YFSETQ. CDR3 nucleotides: TGCGCCAGCAGCCTGGCGGCAGGGGCCGCTTGGGATGAAAAACTGTTTTTT. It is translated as CASSLAAGAAWDEKLFF.

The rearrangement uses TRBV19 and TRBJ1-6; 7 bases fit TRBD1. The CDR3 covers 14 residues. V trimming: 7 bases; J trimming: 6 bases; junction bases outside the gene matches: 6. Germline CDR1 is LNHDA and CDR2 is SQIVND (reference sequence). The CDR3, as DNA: TGTGCCAGTAACAGGGGACAGAGTAATTCACCCCTCCACTTT. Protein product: CASNRGQSNSPLHF.

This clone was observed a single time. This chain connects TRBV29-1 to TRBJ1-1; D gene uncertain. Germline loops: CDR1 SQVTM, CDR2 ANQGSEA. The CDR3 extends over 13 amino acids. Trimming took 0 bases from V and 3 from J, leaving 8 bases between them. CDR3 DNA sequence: TGCAGCGTTGAAGAAAATGGGGACACTGAAGCTTTCTTT. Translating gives CSVEENGDTEAFF.

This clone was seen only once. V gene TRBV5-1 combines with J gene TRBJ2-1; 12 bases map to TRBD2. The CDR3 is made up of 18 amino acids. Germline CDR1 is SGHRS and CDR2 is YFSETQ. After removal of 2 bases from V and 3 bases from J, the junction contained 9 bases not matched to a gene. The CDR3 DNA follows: TGCGCCAGCAGCTTCATTACTAGCGGGAGGAGGGGCTACAATGAGCAGTTCTTC. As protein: CASSFITSGRRGYNEQFF.

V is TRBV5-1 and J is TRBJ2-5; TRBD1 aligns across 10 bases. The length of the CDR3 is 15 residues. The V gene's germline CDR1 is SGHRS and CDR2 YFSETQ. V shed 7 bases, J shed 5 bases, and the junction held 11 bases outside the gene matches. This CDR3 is CASGRTGTGVETQYF. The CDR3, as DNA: TGCGCCAGCGGCCGGACCGGGACAGGGGTTGAGACCCAGTACTTC. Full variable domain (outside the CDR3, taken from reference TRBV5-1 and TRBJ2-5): KAGVTQTPRYLIKTRGQQVTLSCSPISGHRSVSWYQQTPGQGLQFLFEYFSETQRNKGNFPGRFSGRQFSNSRSEMNVSTLELGDSALYLCASGRTGTGVETQYFGPGTRLLVL.

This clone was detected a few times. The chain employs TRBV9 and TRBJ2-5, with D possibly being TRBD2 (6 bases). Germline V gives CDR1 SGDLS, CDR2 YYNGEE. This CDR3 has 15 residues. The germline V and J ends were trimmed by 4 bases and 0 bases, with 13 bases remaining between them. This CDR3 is CASSNLGDYQETQYF. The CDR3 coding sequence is TGTGCCAGCAGCAATCTTGGGGACTACCAAGAGACCCAGTACTTC.

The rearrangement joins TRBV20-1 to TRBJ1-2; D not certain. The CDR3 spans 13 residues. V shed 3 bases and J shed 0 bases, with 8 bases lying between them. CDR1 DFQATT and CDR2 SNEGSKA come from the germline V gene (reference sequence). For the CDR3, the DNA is TGCAGTGCTAGTGGGAGTACTAACTATGGCTACACCTTC. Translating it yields CSASGSTNYGYTF.

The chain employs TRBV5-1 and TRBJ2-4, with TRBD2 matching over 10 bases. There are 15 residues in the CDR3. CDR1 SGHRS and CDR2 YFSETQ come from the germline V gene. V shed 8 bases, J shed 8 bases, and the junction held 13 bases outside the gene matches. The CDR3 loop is CASSGASGSVDIQYF. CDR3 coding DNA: TGCGCCAGTTCGGGCGCTAGCGGGAGTGTGGACATTCAGTACTTC.

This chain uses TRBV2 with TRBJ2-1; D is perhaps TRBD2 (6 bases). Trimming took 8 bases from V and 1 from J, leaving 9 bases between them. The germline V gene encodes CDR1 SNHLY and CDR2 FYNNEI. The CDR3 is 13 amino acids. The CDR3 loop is CASGAGSYNEQFF. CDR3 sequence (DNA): TGTGCCAGCGGGGCGGGGTCCTACAATGAGCAGTTCTTC.